This passage covers 3 T cell receptor beta chains from one sample sequenced in a study of graft-versus-host responses after intestinal transplantation. What these receptors recognize is not known. The protocol was immunoSEQ multiplex PCR, while the TCRdb copy is restricted to in-frame clones and leaves out a portion. Of some 140,000 clones detected, 92% appear once; the ten largest clones hold roughly 0.19%. Sequenced here: unstimulated CD4+ T cells sorted from spleen or lymph node cells, sampled before intestinal transplant. Receptors were obtained from a human donor who received an intestinal transplant.

This clone was recorded only once. This sequence joins TRBV25-1 and TRBJ2-7; D is possibly TRBD1 (8 bases). Trimming cost V 5 bases and J 3 bases, with 11 bases left between them. CDR1 and CDR2 (germline): MGHDK, SYGVNS. The CDR3 contains 13 residues. The CDR3 loop reads CASSTGGDYEQYF. The DNA for the CDR3 is TGTGCCAGCAGTACAGGGGGGGACTACGAGCAGTACTTC.

This CDR3 is CASSPTLAGDNEQFF. The CDR3 region has the DNA TGTGCCAGCAGTCCCACCCTAGCGGGAGACAATGAGCAGTTCTTC. This rearrangement joins TRBV28 to TRBJ2-1, with 10 bases fitting TRBD2. The CDR3 runs to 15 residues. Trimming cost V 5 bases and J 5 bases; bases outside gene matches: 6. Germline CDR1 and CDR2: MDHEN and SYDVKM.

The chain has TRBV2 and TRBJ2-7; a possible D gene is TRBD1 (5 bases). V was trimmed by 6 bases and J by 3 bases, leaving 12 bases between them. The CDR3 is 13 residues long. Germline CDR1 SNHLY, CDR2 FYNNEI. The CDR3 loop is CASRPDINYEQYF. CDR3 sequence (DNA): TGTGCCAGCAGGCCGGACATCAACTACGAGCAGTACTTC. Full variable domain (outside the CDR3, taken from reference TRBV2 and TRBJ2-7): EPEVTQTPSHQVTQMGQEVILRCVPISNHLYFYWYRQILGQKVEFLVSFYNNEISEKSEIFDDQFSVERPDGSNFTLKIRSTKLEDSAMYFCASRPDINYEQYFGPGTRLTVT.